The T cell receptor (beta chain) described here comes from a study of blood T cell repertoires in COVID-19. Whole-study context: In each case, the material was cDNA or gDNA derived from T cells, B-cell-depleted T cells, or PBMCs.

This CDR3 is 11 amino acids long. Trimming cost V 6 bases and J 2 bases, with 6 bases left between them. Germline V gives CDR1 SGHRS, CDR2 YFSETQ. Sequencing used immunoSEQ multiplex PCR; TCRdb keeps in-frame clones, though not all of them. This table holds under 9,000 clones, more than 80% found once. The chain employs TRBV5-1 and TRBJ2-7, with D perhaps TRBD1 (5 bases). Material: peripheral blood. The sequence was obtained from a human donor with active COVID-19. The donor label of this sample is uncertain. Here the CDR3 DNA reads TGCGCCAGCAAAGGGGCCTACGAGCAGTACTTC. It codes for CASKGAYEQYF.